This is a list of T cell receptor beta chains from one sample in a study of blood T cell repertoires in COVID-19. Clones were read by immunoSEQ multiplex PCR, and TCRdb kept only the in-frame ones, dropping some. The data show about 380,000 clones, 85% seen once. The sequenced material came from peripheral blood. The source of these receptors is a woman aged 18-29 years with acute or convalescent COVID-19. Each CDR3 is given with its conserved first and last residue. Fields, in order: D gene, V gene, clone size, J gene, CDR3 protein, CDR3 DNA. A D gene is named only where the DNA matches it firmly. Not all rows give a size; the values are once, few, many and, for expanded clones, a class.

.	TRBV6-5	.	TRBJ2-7	CASSIKTGIYEQYF	TGTGCCAGCAGTATAAAAACAGGGATCTACGAGCAGTACTTC
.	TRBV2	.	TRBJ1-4	CASGGGGNEKLFF	TGTGCCAGCGGGGGAGGGGGTAATGAAAAACTGTTTTTT
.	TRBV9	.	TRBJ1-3	CASSVGQSGNTIYF	TGTGCCAGCAGCGTCGGACAGTCCGGAAACACCATATATTTT
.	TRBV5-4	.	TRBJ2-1	CASSLAPGDGEFF	TGTGCCAGCAGCTTGGCCCCAGGGGACGGGGAGTTCTTC
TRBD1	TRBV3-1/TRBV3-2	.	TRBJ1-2	CASRDRGRPDGYTF	TGTGCCAGCAGGGACAGGGGCCGCCCGGACGGCTACACCTTC
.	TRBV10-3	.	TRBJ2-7	CAISGATDYEQYF	TGTGCCATCAGTGGGGCGACAGATTACGAGCAGTACTTC
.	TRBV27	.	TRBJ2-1	CASSFPWGTYNEQFF	TGTGCCAGCAGTTTTCCGTGGGGGACTTACAATGAGCAGTTCTTC
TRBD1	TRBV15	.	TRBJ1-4	CATSSDRATNEKLFF	TGTGCCACCAGTTCAGACAGGGCGACTAATGAAAAACTGTTTTTT
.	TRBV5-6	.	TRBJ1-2	CASTPVEGYGYTF	TGTGCCAGCACCCCCGTGGAGGGCTATGGCTACACCTTC
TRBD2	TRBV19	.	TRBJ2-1	CASKLLAGDDEQFF	TGTGCCAGTAAGCTACTAGCGGGGGACGATGAGCAGTTCTTC
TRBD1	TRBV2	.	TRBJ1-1	CASRDRSDEAFF	TGTGCCAGCAGGGACAGGTCTGATGAAGCTTTCTTT
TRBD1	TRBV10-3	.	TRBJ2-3	CAISGTGRDTDTQYF	TGTGCCATCAGCGGGACAGGGAGAGACACAGATACGCAGTATTTT
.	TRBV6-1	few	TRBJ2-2	CASSERRRELFF	TGTGCCAGCAGTGAAAGGAGGAGGGAGCTGTTTTTT
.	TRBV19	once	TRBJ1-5	CASSDSGHLPSQPQHF	TGTGCCAGTAGCGATTCTGGACACCTCCCTTCCCAGCCCCAGCATTTT
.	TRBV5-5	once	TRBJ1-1	CASSLWGADEAFF	TGTGCCAGCAGCTTGTGGGGCGCCGATGAAGCTTTCTTT
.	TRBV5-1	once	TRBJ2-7	CASSLVPGNEQYF	TGCGCCAGCAGCTTGGTTCCCGGGAACGAGCAGTACTTC
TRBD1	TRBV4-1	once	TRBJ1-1	CASSHPLGQGESGEAFF	TGCGCCAGCAGCCACCCCCTCGGGCAGGGGGAATCGGGTGAAGCTTTCTTT
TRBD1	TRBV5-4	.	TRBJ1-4	CASSLEGAGEKLFF	TGTGCCAGCAGCTTGGAGGGGGCGGGTGAAAAACTGTTTTTT
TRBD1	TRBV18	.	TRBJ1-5	CASSSRDRVQQPQHF	TGTGCCAGCTCAAGCCGGGACAGGGTTCAACAGCCCCAGCATTTT
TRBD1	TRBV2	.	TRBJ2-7	CASSGQGGVQYF	TGTGCCAGCAGTGGACAGGGGGGAGTGCAGTACTTC
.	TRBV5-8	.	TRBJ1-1	CASSLAGINTEAFF	TGTGCCAGCAGCTTGGCCGGGATTAACACTGAAGCTTTCTTT
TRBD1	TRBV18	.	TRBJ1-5	CASSGQVNQPQHF	TGTGCCAGCTCAGGACAGGTGAATCAGCCCCAGCATTTT
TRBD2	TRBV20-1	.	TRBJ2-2	CSASSGRGTGELFF	TGCAGTGCTAGTAGCGGGAGGGGCACCGGGGAGCTGTTTTTT
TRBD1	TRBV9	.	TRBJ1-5	CASSLGQSNQPQHF	TGTGCCAGCAGCCTGGGACAGTCAAATCAGCCCCAGCATTTT
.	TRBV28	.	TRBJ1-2	CASSFPRQTNYGYTF	TGTGCCAGCAGTTTTCCCCGACAGACAAACTATGGCTACACCTTC
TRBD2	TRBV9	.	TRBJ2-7	CASSPTSGGYEQYF	TGTGCCAGCAGCCCAACTAGCGGGGGTTACGAGCAGTACTTC
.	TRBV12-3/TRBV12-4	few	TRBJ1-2	CASSSRGNYGYTF	TGTGCCAGCAGTTCCAGGGGTAACTATGGCTACACCTTC
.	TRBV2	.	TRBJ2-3	CASKVPRQDTQYF	TGTGCCAGCAAGGTACCACGACAAGATACGCAGTATTTT
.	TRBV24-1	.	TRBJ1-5	CATSAQPNQPQHF	TGTGCCACCAGTGCACAACCTAATCAGCCCCAGCATTTT
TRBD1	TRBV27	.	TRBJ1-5	CASTPGQGLPQHF	TGTGCCAGCACCCCGGGACAGGGTCTTCCCCAGCATTTT
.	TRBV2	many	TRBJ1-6	CASTAVKGNSPLHF	TGTGCCAGCACCGCGGTCAAGGGGAATTCACCCCTCCACTTT
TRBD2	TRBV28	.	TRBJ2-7	CASSPSRLAVFEQYF	TGTGCCAGCAGCCCCTCTAGGCTAGCGGTCTTCGAGCAGTACTTC
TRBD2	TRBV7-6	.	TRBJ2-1	CASSLARASGLYNEQFF	TGTGCCAGCAGCTTAGCGAGGGCTAGCGGTCTATACAATGAGCAGTTCTTC
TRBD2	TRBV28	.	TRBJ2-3	CASSRWEREGQDTQYF	TGTGCCAGCAGTCGTTGGGAGCGGGAGGGCCAAGATACGCAGTATTTT
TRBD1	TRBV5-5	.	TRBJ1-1	CASRETGDVSEAFF	TGTGCCAGCAGGGAGACAGGGGATGTATCTGAAGCTTTCTTT